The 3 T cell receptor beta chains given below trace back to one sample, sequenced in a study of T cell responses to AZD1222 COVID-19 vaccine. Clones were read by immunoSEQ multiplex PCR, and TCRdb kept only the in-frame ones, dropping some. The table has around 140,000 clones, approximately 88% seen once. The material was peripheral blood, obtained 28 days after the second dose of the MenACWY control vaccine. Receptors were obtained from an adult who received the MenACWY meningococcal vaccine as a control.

CDR3 nucleotide sequence: TGTGCCAGCAGTTCCTACAGGGGGGTTAATCAGCCCCAGCATTTT. It is translated as CASSSYRGVNQPQHF. The chain recombines TRBV28 with TRBJ1-5, with 8 positions matching TRBD1. Germline V gene data show CDR1 as MDHEN and CDR2 as SYDVKM. V shed 4 bases, J shed 4 bases, and the junction held 6 bases outside the gene matches. The CDR3 extends over 15 amino acids.

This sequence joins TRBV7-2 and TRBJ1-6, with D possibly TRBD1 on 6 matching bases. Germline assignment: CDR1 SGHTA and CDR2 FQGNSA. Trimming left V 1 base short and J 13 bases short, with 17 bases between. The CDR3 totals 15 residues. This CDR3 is CASSLGDMGHYPLHF. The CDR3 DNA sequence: TGTGCCAGCAGCTTAGGGGACATGGGACATTACCCCCTCCACTTT. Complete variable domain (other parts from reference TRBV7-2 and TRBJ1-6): GAGVSQSPSNKVTEKGKDVELRCDPISGHTALYWYRQSLGQGLEFLIYFQGNSAPDKSGLPSDRFSAERTGGSVSTLTIQRTQQEDSAVYLCASSLGDMGHYPLHFGNGTRLTVT.

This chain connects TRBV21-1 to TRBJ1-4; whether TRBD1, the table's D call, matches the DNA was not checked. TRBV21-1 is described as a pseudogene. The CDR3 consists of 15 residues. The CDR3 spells CASSKVPGGLEKLFF. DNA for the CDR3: TGTGCCAGCAGCAAAGTGCCAGGGGGTTTGGAAAAACTGTTTTTT.